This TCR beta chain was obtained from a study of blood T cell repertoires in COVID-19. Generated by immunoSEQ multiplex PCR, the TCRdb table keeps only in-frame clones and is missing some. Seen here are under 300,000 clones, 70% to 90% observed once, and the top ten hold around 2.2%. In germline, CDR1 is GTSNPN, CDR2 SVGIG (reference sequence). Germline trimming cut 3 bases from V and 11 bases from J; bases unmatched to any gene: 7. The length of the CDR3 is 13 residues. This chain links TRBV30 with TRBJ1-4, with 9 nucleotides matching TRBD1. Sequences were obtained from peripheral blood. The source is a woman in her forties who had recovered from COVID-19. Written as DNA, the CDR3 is TGTGCCTGGAGGGGGACAGGGTGGGGGAAACTGTTTTTT. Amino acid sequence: CAWRGTGWGKLFF.